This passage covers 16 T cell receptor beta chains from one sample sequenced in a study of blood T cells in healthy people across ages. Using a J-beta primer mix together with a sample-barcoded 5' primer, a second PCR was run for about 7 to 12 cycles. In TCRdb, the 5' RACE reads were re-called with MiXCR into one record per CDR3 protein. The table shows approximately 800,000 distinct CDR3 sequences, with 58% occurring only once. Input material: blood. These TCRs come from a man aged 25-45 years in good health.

DNA of the CDR3: TGTGCCACCAGTGATTTGCAGAGGGTGTCGTCAAACACTGAAGCTTTCTTT. Translation gives CATSDLQRVSSNTEAFF. J is TRBJ1-1 and V is TRBV24-1; D unresolved. Trimming shortened V by 0 bases and J by 2 bases, and 15 bases separated the two germline ends. Germline V gene sequence: CDR1 KGHDR, CDR2 SFDVKD. The CDR3 has 17 residues.

Here the CDR3 reads CATSGGDRADTQYF. CDR3 DNA sequence: TGTGCCACCAGCGGGGGGGACAGGGCAGATACGCAGTATTTT. The chain uses TRBV15 and TRBJ2-3; 9 bases agree with TRBD1. The CDR3 length is 14 residues. The J segment lost 4 bases and the V segment lost 5 bases, leaving 4 bases of the junction unmatched. Per germline, CDR1 LNHNV and CDR2 YYDKDF (reference sequence).

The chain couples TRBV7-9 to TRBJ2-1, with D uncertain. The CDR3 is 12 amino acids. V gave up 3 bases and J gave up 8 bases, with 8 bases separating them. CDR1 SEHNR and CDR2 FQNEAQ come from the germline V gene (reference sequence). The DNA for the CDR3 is TGTGCCAGCAGCTTTATCGTCGATGAGCAGTTCTTC. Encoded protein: CASSFIVDEQFF.

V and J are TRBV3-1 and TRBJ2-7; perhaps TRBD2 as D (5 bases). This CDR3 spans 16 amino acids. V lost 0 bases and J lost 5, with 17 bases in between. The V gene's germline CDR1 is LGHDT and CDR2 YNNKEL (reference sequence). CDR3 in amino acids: CASSQDLRTTADEQYF. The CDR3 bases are TGTGCCAGCAGCCAAGATCTAAGGACCACAGCGGACGAGCAGTACTTC.

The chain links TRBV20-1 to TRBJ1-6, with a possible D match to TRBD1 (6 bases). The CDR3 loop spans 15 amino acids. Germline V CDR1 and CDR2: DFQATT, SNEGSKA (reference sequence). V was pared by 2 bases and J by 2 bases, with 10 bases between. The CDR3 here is CSARWGGPYNSPLHF. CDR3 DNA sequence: TGCAGTGCTAGATGGGGGGGCCCCTATAATTCACCCCTCCACTTT.

This CDR3 is CSARLLGKETQYF. The CDR3 bases are TGCAGTGCTAGGTTACTAGGTAAAGAGACCCAGTACTTC. This chain uses TRBV20-1 with TRBJ2-5; D perhaps matches TRBD2 (5 bases). The V end was cut by 3 bases, the J end by 3 bases, with 11 bases between. Germline assignment: CDR1 DFQATT and CDR2 SNEGSKA (reference sequence). This CDR3 spans 13 amino acids.

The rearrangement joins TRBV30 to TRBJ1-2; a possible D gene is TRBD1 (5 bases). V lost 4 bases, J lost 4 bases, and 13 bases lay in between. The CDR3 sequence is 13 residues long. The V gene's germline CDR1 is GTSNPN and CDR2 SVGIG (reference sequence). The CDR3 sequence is CAWNDGAGYGYTF. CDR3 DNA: TGTGCCTGGAATGACGGGGCGGGCTATGGCTACACCTTC. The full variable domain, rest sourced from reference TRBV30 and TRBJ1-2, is SQTIHQWPATLVQPVGSPLSLECTVEGTSNPNLYWYRQAAGRGLQLLFYSVGIGQISSEVPQNLSASRPQDRQFILSSKKLLLSDSGFYLCAWNDGAGYGYTFGSGTRLTVV.

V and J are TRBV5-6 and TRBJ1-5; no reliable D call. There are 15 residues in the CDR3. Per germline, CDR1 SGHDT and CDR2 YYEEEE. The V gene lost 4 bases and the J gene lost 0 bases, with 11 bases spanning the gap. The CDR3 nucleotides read TGTGCCAGCAGCGCCGGATTATTTAGCAATCAGCCCCAGCATTTT. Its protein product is CASSAGLFSNQPQHF.

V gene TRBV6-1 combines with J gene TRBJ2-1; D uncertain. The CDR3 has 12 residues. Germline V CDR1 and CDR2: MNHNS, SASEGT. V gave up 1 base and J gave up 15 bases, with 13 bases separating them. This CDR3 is CASSEVPRGLFF. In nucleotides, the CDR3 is TGTGCCAGCAGTGAAGTGCCGCGTGGTCTGTTCTTC.

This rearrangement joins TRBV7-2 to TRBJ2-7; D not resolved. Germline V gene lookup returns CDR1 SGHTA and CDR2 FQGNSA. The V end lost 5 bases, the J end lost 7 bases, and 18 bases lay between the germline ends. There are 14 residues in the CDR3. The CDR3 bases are TGTGCCAGCAGCATTCCCTCCATCCTTAGTGAGCAGTACTTC. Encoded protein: CASSIPSILSEQYF.

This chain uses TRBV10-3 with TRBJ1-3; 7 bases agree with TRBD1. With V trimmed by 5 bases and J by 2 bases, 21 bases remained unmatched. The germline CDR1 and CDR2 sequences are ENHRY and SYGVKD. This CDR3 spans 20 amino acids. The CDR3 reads CAISRKMEPTGEDPGNTIYF. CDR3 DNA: TGTGCCATCAGTCGGAAGATGGAACCTACAGGGGAAGACCCTGGAAACACCATATATTTT.

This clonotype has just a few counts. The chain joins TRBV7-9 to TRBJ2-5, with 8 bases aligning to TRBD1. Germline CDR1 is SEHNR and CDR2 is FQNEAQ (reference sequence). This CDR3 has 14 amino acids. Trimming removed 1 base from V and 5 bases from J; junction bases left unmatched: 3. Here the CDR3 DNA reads TGTGCCAGCAGCTTAGGGGGACAGGTGGAGACCCAGTACTTC. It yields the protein CASSLGGQVETQYF.

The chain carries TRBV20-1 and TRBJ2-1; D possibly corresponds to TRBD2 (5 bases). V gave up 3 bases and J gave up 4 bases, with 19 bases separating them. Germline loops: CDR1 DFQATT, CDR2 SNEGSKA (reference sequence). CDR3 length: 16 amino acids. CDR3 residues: CSARTSDRGTYNEQFF. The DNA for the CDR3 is TGCAGTGCTAGGACGTCTGATCGGGGAACTTACAATGAGCAGTTCTTC.

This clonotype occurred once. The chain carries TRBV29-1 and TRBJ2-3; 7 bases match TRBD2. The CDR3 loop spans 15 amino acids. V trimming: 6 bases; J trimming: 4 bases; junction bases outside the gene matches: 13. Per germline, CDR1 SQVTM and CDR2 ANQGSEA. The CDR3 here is CSVSPQAGQADTQYF. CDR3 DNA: TGCAGCGTATCTCCTCAAGCGGGGCAGGCAGATACGCAGTATTTT.

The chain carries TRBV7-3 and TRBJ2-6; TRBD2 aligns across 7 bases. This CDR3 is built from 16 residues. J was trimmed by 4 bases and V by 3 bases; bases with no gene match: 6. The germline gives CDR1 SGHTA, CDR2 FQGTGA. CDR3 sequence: CASSFGPGGGANVLTF. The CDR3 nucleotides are TGTGCCAGCAGCTTCGGTCCGGGAGGAGGGGCCAACGTCCTGACTTTC. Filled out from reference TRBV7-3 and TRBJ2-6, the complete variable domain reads GAGVSQTPSNKVTEKGKYVELRCDPISGHTALYWYRQSLGQGPEFLIYFQGTGAADDSGLPNDRFFAVRPEGSVSTLKIQRTERGDSAVYLCASSFGPGGGANVLTFGAGSRLTVL.

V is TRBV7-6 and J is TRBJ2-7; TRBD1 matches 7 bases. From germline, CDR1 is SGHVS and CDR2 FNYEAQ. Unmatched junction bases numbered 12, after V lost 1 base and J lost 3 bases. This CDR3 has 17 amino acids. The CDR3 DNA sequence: TGTGCCAGCAGCTTAGAGTCGGTACCGGGACAGTTCTACGAGCAGTACTTC. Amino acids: CASSLESVPGQFYEQYF. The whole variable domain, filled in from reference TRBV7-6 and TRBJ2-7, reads GAGVSQSPRYKVTKRGQDVALRCDPISGHVSLYWYRQALGQGPEFLTYFNYEAQQDKSGLPNDRFSAERPEGSISTLTIQRTEQRDSAMYRCASSLESVPGQFYEQYFGPGTRLTVT.